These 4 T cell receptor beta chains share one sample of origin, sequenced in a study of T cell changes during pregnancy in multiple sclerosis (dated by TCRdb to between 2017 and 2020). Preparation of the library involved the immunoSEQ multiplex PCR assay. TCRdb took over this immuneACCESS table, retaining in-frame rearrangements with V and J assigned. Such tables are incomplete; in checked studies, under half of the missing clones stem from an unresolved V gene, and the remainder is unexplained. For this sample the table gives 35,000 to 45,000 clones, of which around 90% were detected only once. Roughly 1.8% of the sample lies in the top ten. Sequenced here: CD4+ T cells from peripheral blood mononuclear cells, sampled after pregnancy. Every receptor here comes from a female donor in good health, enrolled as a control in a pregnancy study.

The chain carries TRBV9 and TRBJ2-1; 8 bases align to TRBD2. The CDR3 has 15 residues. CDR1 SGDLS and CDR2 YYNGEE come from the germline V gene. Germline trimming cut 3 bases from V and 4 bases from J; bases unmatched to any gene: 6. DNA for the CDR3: TGTGCCAGCAGCGCCGCCGGGACTAGATACAATGAGCAGTTCTTC. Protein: CASSAAGTRYNEQFF.

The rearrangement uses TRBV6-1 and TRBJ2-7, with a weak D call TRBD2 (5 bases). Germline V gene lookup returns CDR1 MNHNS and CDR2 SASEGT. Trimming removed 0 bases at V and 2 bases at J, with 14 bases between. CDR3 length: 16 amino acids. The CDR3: CASSEAAPGSPYEQYF. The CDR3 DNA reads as TGTGCCAGCAGTGAAGCCGCTCCGGGATCCCCCTACGAGCAGTACTTC.

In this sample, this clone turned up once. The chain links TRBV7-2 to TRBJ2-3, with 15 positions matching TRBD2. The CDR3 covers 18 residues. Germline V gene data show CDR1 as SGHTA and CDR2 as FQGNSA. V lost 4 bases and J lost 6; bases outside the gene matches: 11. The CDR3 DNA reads TGTGCCAGCAGCTCAAGGACTAGCGGGAGGGCCGGGTTGGATACGCAGTATTTT. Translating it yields CASSSRTSGRAGLDTQYF.

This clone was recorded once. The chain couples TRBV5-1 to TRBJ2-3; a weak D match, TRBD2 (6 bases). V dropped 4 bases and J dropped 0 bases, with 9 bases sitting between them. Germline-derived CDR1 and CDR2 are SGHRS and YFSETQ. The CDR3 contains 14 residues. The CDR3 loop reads CASSPGTSTDTQYF. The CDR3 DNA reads TGCGCCAGCAGCCCCGGGACTAGCACAGATACGCAGTATTTT. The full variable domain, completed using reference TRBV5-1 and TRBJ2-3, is KAGVTQTPRYLIKTRGQQVTLSCSPISGHRSVSWYQQTPGQGLQFLFEYFSETQRNKGNFPGRFSGRQFSNSRSEMNVSTLELGDSALYLCASSPGTSTDTQYFGPGTRLTVL.